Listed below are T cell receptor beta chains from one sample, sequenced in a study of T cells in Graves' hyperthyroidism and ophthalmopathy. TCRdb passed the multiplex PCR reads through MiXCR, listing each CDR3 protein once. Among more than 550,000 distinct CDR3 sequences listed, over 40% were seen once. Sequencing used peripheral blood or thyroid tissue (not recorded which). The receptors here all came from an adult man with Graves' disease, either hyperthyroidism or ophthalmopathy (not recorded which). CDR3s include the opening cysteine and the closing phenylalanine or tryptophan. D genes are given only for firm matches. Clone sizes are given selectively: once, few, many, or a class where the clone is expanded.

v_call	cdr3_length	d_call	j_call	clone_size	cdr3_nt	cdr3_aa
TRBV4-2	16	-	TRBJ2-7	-	TGTGCCAGCAGCCAAGATAGTGCGGGATACGGGTACGAGCAGTACTTC	CASSQDSAGYGYEQYF
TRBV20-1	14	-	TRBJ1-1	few	TGCAGTGCTAGAGAAGGACACCCGAACACTGAAGCTTTCTTT	CSAREGHPNTEAFF
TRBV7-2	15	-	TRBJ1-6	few	TGTGCCAGCAGCTTAGCGGGGTCCTATAATTCACCCCTCCACTTT	CASSLAGSYNSPLHF
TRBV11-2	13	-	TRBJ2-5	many	TGTGCCAGCAGGGAGGTCGTTGGAGAGACCCAGTACTTC	CASREVVGETQYF
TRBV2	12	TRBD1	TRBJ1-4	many	TGTGCCAGCGGTAACAGGGGGGGAAAACTGTTTTTT	CASGNRGGKLFF
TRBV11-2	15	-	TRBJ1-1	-	TGTGCCAGCAGCTTACTAGGGTCTATGAACACTGAAGCTTTCTTT	CASSLLGSMNTEAFF
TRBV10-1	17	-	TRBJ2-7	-	TGCGCCAGCAGTGCTGGGGGGCATCGGGCCGGACTCTACGAGCAGTACTTC	CASSAGGHRAGLYEQYF
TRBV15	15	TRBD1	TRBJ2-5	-	TGTGCCACCAGCAGGGGGACAGGGGGCGAAGAGACCCAGTACTTC	CATSRGTGGEETQYF
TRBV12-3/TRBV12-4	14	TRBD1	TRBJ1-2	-	TGTGCCAGCAGTTTACCGACAGGGTCCTATGGCTACACCTTC	CASSLPTGSYGYTF
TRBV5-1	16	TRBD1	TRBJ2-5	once	TGCGCCAGCAGCCTCACGGGACAGGGGTCCCAAGAGACCCAGTACTTC	CASSLTGQGSQETQYF
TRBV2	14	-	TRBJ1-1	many	TGTGCCAGCAGGACGGGACTCCTGAACACTGAAGCTTTCTTT	CASRTGLLNTEAFF
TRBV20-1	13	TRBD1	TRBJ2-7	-	TGCAGTGCTAGTACAGGGGGCGTGGGAGAGCAGTACTTC	CSASTGGVGEQYF
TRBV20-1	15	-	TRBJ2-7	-	TGCAGTGCTAGAGATAAAGGACCTACGGGGGACGAGCAGTACTTC	CSARDKGPTGDEQYF
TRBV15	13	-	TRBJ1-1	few	TGTGCCACAAGACGGGAAAGGCGGACTGAAGCTTTCTTT	CATRRERRTEAFF
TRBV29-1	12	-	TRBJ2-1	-	TGCAGCGTTGGGGCGCCGTACAATGAGCAGTTCTTC	CSVGAPYNEQFF
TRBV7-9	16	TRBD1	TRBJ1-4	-	TGTGCCAGCAGCTTAGGCAGGACAGGGGCTAATGAAAAACTGTTTTTT	CASSLGRTGANEKLFF
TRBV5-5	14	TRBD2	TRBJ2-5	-	TGTGCCAGCAGTCCCGTCGGGACTACATGGACCCAGTACTTC	CASSPVGTTWTQYF
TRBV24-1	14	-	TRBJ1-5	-	TGTGCCACCGGTGAGGCGGGGGGCCATCAGCCCCAGCATTTT	CATGEAGGHQPQHF
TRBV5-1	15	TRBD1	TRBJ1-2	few	TGCGCCAGCAGCTGGACTATCCGGGACAGACGTGGCTACACCTTC	CASSWTIRDRRGYTF
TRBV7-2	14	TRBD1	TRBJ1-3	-	TGTGCCTGGAGGGACAGAAGCTCTGGAAACACCATATATTTT	CAWRDRSSGNTIYF
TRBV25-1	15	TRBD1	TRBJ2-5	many	TGTGCCAGCAGTGCCGTCGGGACAGCACAAGAGACCCAGTACTTC	CASSAVGTAQETQYF
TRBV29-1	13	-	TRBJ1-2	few	TGCAGCGTCGACAGACTTACTAACTATGGCTACACCTTC	CSVDRLTNYGYTF
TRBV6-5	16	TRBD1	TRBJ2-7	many	TGTGCCAGCAGTTCCCTTTTGGGACAGGGAATCCTAAAGCAGTACTTC	CASSSLLGQGILKQYF
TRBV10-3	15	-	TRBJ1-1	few	TGTGCCATCAGTGAGTCGAGGGGCTGGAACACTGAAGCTTTCTTT	CAISESRGWNTEAFF
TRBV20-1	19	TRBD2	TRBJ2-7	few	TGCAGTGCTAGAGGGCAGGGGTGGCTAGCGGGGGGCGTTTTCGACGAGCAGTACTTC	CSARGQGWLAGGVFDEQYF
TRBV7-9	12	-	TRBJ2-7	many	TGTGCCAGCAGCTTAGAAGGGGGCGAGCAGTACTTC	CASSLEGGEQYF
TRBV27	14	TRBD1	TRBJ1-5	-	TGTGCCAGCAGAGGGACAGGGGGTCATCAGCCCCAGCATTTT	CASRGTGGHQPQHF
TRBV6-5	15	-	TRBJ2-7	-	TGTGCCAGCACCAGAGGGGGATCAAGCTCCTACGAGCAGTACTTC	CASTRGGSSSYEQYF
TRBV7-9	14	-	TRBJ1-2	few	TGTGCCAGCAGCTTACAAGGGGTCGTGGTGGGCTACACCTTC	CASSLQGVVVGYTF
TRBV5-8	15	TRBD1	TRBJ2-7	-	TGTGCCAGCAGCCAGGGACAGGGCCTGATCTACGAGCAGTACTTC	CASSQGQGLIYEQYF
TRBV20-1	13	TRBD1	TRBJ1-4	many	TGCAGTGCTAGCAGGGGGCCTAATGAAAAACTGTTTTTT	CSASRGPNEKLFF
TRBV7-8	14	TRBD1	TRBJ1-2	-	TGTGCCAGCAGCCTAGGACAGGCTTATGGAGGCTACACCTTC	CASSLGQAYGGYTF